Here is one T cell receptor (beta chain) with its context. What it recognizes is unknown. This entry is derived from a study of cytomegalovirus exposure and HLA in healthy donors. Regarding the study as a whole: Usually a TCR sequence was rare, but some public TCRs were found in many donors. More clonal expansion characterized HLA-associated TCR beta chains than equally common others in a later analysis.

The germline V gene encodes CDR1 MDHEN and CDR2 SYDVKM. Trimming cost V 3 bases and J 4 bases, with 9 bases left between them. The CDR3 totals 14 residues. Despite likely unrecorded immune exposures, the donors were nominally healthy at the time of sampling. Amplification used 60 Vbeta primers and 13 Jbeta primers. Authors' methods: Later, roughly 86 million unique TCR beta chains were counted in an analysis, and some 9.9 million of them were shared. Sequencing was performed with immunoSEQ multiplex PCR; in TCRdb, only in-frame clones are kept and a portion is missing. V and J calls and clone size are as listed in that table; D and trimming were resolved from the DNA. Found here are 180,000 or so clones, 82% of them singletons; the top ten hold roughly 1.5%.

The V and J genes are TRBV28 and TRBJ1-4; D remains unclear. The sample was PBMCs. The TCR sequence derives from a male donor in good health and CMV-seronegative. The CDR3 region has the DNA TGTGCCAGCAGTTTTCATGGACTTAATGAAAAACTGTTTTTT. Translating gives CASSFHGLNEKLFF.